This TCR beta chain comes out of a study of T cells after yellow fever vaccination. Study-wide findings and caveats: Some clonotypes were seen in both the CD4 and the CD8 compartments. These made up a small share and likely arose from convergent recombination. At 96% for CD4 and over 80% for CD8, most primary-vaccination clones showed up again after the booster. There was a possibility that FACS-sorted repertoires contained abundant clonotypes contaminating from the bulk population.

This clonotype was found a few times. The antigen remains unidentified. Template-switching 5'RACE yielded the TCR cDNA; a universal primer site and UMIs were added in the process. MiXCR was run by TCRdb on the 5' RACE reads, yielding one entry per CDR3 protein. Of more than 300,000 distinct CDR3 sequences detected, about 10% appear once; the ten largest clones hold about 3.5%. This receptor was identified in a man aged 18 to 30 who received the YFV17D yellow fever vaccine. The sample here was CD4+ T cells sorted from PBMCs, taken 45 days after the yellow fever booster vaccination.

DNA of the CDR3: TGTGCCAGCAGCTTAACTACTAGCACAGATACGCAGTATTTT. It yields the protein CASSLTTSTDTQYF. J is TRBJ2-3 and V is TRBV7-9; D is ambiguous. Germline CDR1 reads SEHNR; CDR2 reads FQNEAQ (reference sequence). There are 14 residues in the CDR3. Trimming took off 2 bases at V and 0 bases at J, with 6 bases between the two ends. Looking up the rest from reference TRBV7-9 and TRBJ2-3 gives the full variable domain: DTGVSQNPRHKITKRGQNVTFRCDPISEHNRLYWYRQTLGQGPEFLTYFQNEAQLEKSRLLSDRFSAERPKGSFSTLEIQRTEQGDSAMYLCASSLTTSTDTQYFGPGTRLTVL.